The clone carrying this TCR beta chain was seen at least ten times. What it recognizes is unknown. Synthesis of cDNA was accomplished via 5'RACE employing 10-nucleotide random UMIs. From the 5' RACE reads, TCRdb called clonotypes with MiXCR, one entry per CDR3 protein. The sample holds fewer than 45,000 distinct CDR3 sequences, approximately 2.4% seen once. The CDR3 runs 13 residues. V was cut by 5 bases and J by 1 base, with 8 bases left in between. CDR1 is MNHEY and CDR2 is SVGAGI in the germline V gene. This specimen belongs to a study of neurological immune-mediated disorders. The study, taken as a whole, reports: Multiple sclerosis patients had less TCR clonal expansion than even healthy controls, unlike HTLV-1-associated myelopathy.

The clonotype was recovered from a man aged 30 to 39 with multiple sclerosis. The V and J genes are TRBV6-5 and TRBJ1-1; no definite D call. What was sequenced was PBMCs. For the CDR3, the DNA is TGTGCCAGCAGTCCCAAGGAGAACACTGAAGCTTTCTTT. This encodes CASSPKENTEAFF.